This record covers a single TCR beta chain. Its cognate antigen has yet to be identified. The input lacks base qualities; no much larger clone sits a single base away. Whole blood was collected in K2EDTA tubes by collaborating institutions according to the institutions' own protocols. Collaborator samples were shipped for TCRbeta analysis as frozen whole blood, isolated PBMCs, or DNA extracted from either sample type. TCRbeta CDR3 regions were amplified from genomic DNA by means of the immunoSEQ Assay, a bias-controlled multiplex PCR. Per the authors' processing: Within the assay, amplification of reference gene primers was used to estimate how many nucleated cells each sample contained. To quantify the absolute abundance of each unique TCRbeta CDR3 rearrangement, sequence reads were collapsed and filtered. For each sample, productive Simpson clonality was calculated as the square root of Simpson's diversity index across productive rearrangements. TCRdb obtained this table from immuneACCESS and retained in-frame rearrangements with V and J assigned. These tables miss some clones; where compared with another copy, unresolved V genes account for less than half of the shortfall, and the remainder is unexplained. V and J calls and clone size are as listed in that table; D and trimming were resolved from the DNA. Present in this sample are about 55,000 clones, 80% to 85% of which were seen just once. 1.5% to 2% of the sample is taken by the ten largest.

V and J lose 3 bases and 2 bases, and a span of 10 bases separates them. The germline V gene encodes CDR1 LGHDT and CDR2 YNNKEL (reference sequence). The CDR3 contains 14 residues, cysteine and phenylalanine counted. The DNA shown is the 42-base CDR3, in frame from base 1. The data originate from a study of blood T cell repertoires in COVID-19 (TCRdb year 2020). With regard to the full study: Samples covering the acute and convalescent phases of COVID-19 were provided by collaborators in the United States, Italy and Spain. Samples were obtained from the ongoing ImmuneRACE study (first 160 participants) and from 1,254 subjects provided by 6 global collaborators. Where available, HLA class I and class II types were taken from metadata supplied by the sample provider and were not determined by assay-based typing. The material from the prospective study consisted of cDNA or gDNA derived from T cells, B-cell-depleted T cells, or PBMCs. Nearly every sample came with metadata listing a de-identified subject ID, COVID-19 status, age in years and sex. The dataset comprised deeply sampled blood TCRbeta repertoires from subjects exposed to, actively infected with, or recovered from COVID-19. The repertoires were made available in a free public database intended to serve as a resource for research on the immune response to SARS-CoV-2. Overall study results and their limits: The amount of clinical and demographic metadata varied by source and participant and was provided uncurated.

Sequencing input: peripheral blood. Recombination connected TRBV3-1 (or the pseudogene TRBV3-2) to TRBJ1-1; possibly the D gene is TRBD1, per 6 matching bases. The receptor comes from a woman aged 55-69 years with acute or convalescent COVID-19. The base sequence is TGTGCCAGCAGCCAGACAGGTGGCAACACTGAAGCTTTCTTT. It translates as CASSQTGGNTEAFF.